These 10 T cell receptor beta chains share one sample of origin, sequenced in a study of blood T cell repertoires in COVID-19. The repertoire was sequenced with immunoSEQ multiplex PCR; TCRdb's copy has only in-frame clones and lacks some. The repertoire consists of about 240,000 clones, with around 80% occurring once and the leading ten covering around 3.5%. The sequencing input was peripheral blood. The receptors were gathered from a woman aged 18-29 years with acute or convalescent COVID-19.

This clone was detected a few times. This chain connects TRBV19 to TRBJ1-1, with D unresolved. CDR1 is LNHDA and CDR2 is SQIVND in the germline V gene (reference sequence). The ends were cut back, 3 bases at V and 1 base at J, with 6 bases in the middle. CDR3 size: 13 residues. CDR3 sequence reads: CASSILENTEAFF. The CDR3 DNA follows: TGTGCCAGTAGTATTTTAGAGAACACTGAAGCTTTCTTT.

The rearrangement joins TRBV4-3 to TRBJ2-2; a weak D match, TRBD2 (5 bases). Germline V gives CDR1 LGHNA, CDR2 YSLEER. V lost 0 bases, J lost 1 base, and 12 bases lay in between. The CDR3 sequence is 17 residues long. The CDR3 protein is CASSQDWASLNTGELFF. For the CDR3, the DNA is TGCGCCAGCAGCCAAGATTGGGCTAGCCTGAACACCGGGGAGCTGTTTTTT.

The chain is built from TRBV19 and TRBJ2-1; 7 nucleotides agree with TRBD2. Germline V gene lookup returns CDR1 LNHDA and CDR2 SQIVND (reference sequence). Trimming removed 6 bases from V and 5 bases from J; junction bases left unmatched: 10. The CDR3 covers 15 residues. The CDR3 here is CASRGGLFRDNEQFF. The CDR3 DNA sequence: TGTGCCAGTAGGGGGGGACTATTCAGGGACAATGAGCAGTTCTTC. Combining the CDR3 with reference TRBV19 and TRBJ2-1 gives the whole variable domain DGGITQSPKYLFRKEGQNVTLSCEQNLNHDAMYWYRQDPGQGLRLIYYSQIVNDFQKGDIAEGYSVSREKKESFPLTVTSAQKNPTAFYLCASRGGLFRDNEQFFGPGTRLTVL.

This CDR3 is CASSLLFPTGEETQYF. The CDR3 nucleotides read TGTGCCAGTAGCCTCCTATTTCCGACAGGGGAAGAGACCCAGTACTTC. V and J are TRBV19 and TRBJ2-5; 8 bases fit TRBD1. The CDR3 length is 16 residues. Germline trimming cut 6 bases from V and 3 bases from J; bases unmatched to any gene: 12. Germline CDR1 and CDR2: LNHDA and SQIVND (reference sequence). The full variable domain, completed using reference TRBV19 and TRBJ2-5, is DGGITQSPKYLFRKEGQNVTLSCEQNLNHDAMYWYRQDPGQGLRLIYYSQIVNDFQKGDIAEGYSVSREKKESFPLTVTSAQKNPTAFYLCASSLLFPTGEETQYFGPGTRLLVL.

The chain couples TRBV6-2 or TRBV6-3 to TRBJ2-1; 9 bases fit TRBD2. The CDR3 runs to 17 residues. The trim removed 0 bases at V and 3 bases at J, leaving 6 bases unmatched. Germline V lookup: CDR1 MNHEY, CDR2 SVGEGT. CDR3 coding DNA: TGTGCCAGCAGTTACTCGAAGCCTAGCGGGATCTACAATGAGCAGTTCTTC. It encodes CASSYSKPSGIYNEQFF.

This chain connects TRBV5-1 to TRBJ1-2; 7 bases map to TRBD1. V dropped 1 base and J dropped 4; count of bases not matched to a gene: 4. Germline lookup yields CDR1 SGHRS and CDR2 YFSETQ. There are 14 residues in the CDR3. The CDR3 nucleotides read TGCGCCAGCAGCTTGACAGGGGAAGTCTATGGCTACACCTTC. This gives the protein CASSLTGEVYGYTF.

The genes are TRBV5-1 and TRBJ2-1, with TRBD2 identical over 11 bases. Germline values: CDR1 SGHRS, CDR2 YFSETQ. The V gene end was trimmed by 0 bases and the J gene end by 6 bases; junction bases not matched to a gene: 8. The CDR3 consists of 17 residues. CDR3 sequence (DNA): TGCGCCAGCAGCTTGGGAGATAGCGGGAGGGGATCCAATGAGCAGTTCTTC. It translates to CASSLGDSGRGSNEQFF. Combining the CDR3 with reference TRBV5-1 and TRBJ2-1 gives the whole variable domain KAGVTQTPRYLIKTRGQQVTLSCSPISGHRSVSWYQQTPGQGLQFLFEYFSETQRNKGNFPGRFSGRQFSNSRSEMNVSTLELGDSALYLCASSLGDSGRGSNEQFFGPGTRLTVL.

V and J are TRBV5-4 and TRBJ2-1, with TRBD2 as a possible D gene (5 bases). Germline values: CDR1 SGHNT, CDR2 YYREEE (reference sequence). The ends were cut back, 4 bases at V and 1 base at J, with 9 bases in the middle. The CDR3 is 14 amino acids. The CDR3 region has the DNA TGTGCCAGCAGCGCAGGCGGGTCCTACAATGAGCAGTTCTTC. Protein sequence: CASSAGGSYNEQFF.

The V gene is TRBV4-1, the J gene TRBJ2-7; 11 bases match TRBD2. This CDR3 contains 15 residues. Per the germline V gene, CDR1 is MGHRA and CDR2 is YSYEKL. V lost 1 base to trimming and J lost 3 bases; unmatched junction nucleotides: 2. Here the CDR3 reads CASSQGLAGIYEQYF. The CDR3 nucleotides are TGCGCCAGCAGCCAAGGACTAGCGGGAATCTACGAGCAGTACTTC.

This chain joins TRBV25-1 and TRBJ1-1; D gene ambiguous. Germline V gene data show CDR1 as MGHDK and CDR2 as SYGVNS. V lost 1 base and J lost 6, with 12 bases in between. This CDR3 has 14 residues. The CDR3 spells CASSELGRASEAFF. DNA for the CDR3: TGTGCCAGCAGTGAATTAGGGAGGGCCTCTGAAGCTTTCTTT.